A single sample is the source of the 20 T cell receptor beta chains below, sequenced in a study of cytomegalovirus exposure and HLA in healthy donors. Amplification used 60 Vbeta primers and 13 Jbeta primers. TCRdb's table, derived via immunoSEQ multiplex PCR, lists solely in-frame clones and lacks some. The sample lists approximately 150,000 clones, over 75% occurring once. Sample: PBMCs. The receptors stem from a woman aged 30 to 39 in good health and CMV-seronegative.

The chain is built from TRBV7-8 and TRBJ1-2, with a tentative D call TRBD1 (5 bases). CDR3 length: 19 amino acids. The V gene's germline CDR1 is SGHVS and CDR2 FQNEAQ. V gave up 4 bases and J gave up 0 bases, with 24 bases separating them. DNA for the CDR3: TGTGCCAGCAGCTCTTTCATTGGGGCCCCAAGTCGGACTAACTATGGCTACACCTTC. Protein product: CASSSFIGAPSRTNYGYTF.

The chain uses TRBV4-1 and TRBJ1-2; 12 positions agree with TRBD1. V lost 0 bases to trimming and J lost 8 bases; unmatched junction nucleotides: 7. Germline CDR1 reads MGHRA; CDR2 reads YSYEKL. The CDR3 is made up of 16 amino acids. Here the CDR3 reads CASSQEGTGGDDGYTF. CDR3 nucleotide sequence: TGCGCCAGCAGCCAAGAGGGGACAGGGGGCGATGACGGCTACACCTTC.

The chain employs TRBV10-1 and TRBJ2-7; D possibly corresponds to TRBD2 (6 bases). The V end was cut by 4 bases, the J end by 7 bases, with 14 bases between. The CDR3 sequence is 13 residues long. Per germline, CDR1 WNHNN and CDR2 SYGVQD (reference sequence). The CDR3 DNA reads as TGCGCCAGCAGTGTTGGAGGGCGAGGAGAGCAGTACTTC. Its protein is CASSVGGRGEQYF.

This clone was found a few times. The chain carries TRBV9 and TRBJ2-7, with 13 bases aligning to TRBD2. This CDR3 spans 17 amino acids. Trimming at V came to 5 bases and at J to 0 bases, leaving 8 bases not matched to a gene. Germline lookup yields CDR1 SGDLS and CDR2 YYNGEE. CDR3 DNA sequence: TGTGCCAGCAGTCACGGACTAGCGGGGGAAAGCTCCTACGAGCAGTACTTC. Translation gives CASSHGLAGESSYEQYF.

This clone appeared a single time. V gene TRBV7-9 combines with J gene TRBJ1-2; 9 nucleotides line up with TRBD1. CDR3 length: 16 residues. The germline V gene encodes CDR1 SEHNR and CDR2 FQNEAQ (reference sequence). Trimming at V came to 5 bases and at J to 7 bases, leaving 14 bases not matched to a gene. Here the CDR3 DNA reads TGTGCCAGCAGCGCCCGCGGGGGACAGGGTCCGGGTGGCTACACCTTC. Translated, it gives CASSARGGQGPGGYTF.

This clone was seen a few times. The V call is TRBV29-1, the J call TRBJ1-2; 8 bases map to TRBD1. This CDR3 is built from 14 residues. The germline V gene has CDR1 SQVTM and CDR2 ANQGSEA. V lost 6 bases and J lost 1; bases outside the gene matches: 7. DNA for the CDR3: TGCAGCGTGGGTCCGGGACAGGATAACTATGGCTACACCTTC. Translating gives CSVGPGQDNYGYTF.

This clone was seen a few times. J is TRBJ1-3 and V is TRBV5-5; D ambiguous. Trimming removed 0 bases from V and 0 bases from J, with 10 bases in between. Germline V gene lookup returns CDR1 SGHKS and CDR2 YYEKEE (reference sequence). This CDR3 comprises 16 residues. This CDR3 is CASSLVALGSGNTIYF. CDR3 nucleotide sequence: TGTGCCAGCAGCTTGGTAGCCTTGGGCTCTGGAAACACCATATATTTT.

For this clone: The sample holds other DNA sequences that translate to the same CDR3. The chain carries TRBV7-2 and TRBJ1-1; possible D gene TRBD1, 6 bases. The CDR3 is 15 residues long. Germline CDR1 SGHTA, CDR2 FQGNSA. V lost 2 bases, J lost 1 base, and 11 bases lay in between. CDR3 in DNA: TGTGCCAGCAGCTTAACGACAGGCCGGAACACTGAAGCTTTCTTT. Protein product: CASSLTTGRNTEAFF. The full variable domain, with the rest looked up from reference TRBV7-2 and TRBJ1-1, is GAGVSQSPSNKVTEKGKDVELRCDPISGHTALYWYRQSLGQGLEFLIYFQGNSAPDKSGLPSDRFSAERTGGSVSTLTIQRTQQEDSAVYLCASSLTTGRNTEAFFGQGTRLTVV.

This clone was seen a few times. The V gene is TRBV5-5, the J gene TRBJ2-2; no clear D gene. The CDR3 has 12 amino acids. Trimming stripped 6 bases from V and 3 bases from J, with 6 bases between. CDR1 and CDR2 from the germline V gene are SGHKS and YYEKEE (reference sequence). The CDR3, as DNA: TGTGCCAGCACCCCAGACACCGGGGAGCTGTTTTTT. Its translation: CASTPDTGELFF.

This clone was picked up one time. The chain has TRBV6-6 and TRBJ2-7; 9 nucleotides agree with TRBD1. Germline CDR1 and CDR2: MNHNY and SVGAGI (reference sequence). This CDR3 is 16 amino acids long. The V gene end was trimmed by 0 bases and the J gene end by 1 base; junction bases not matched to a gene: 4. The CDR3 loop reads CASSYSQGARSYEQYF. In nucleotides, the CDR3 is TGTGCCAGCAGTTACTCACAGGGGGCCCGATCCTACGAGCAGTACTTC.

The genes are TRBV5-1 and TRBJ1-1; 9 positions match TRBD1. V shed 6 bases and J 0 bases; nucleotides not matched to a gene: 9. CDR1 is SGHRS and CDR2 is YFSETQ in the germline V gene. The CDR3 has 16 residues. In DNA form, the CDR3 reads TGCGCCAGCAAACAGGGACAGGGCCGCATGAACACTGAAGCTTTCTTT. This sequence encodes CASKQGQGRMNTEAFF.

The rearrangement uses TRBV6-5 and TRBJ2-1, with 8 positions matching TRBD2. The CDR3 spans 16 residues. Trimming cost V 2 bases and J 8 bases; bases outside gene matches: 11. Germline assignment: CDR1 MNHEY and CDR2 SVGAGI. CDR3 nucleotide sequence: TGTGCCAGCAGTTACGAAAGACGGGGGGGACACCATGAGCAGTTCTTC. Amino acids: CASSYERRGGHHEQFF.

This sequence joins TRBV4-2 and TRBJ1-1; D uncertain. From germline, CDR1 is LGHNA and CDR2 YNFKEQ. Trimming took 0 bases from V and 4 from J, leaving 9 bases between them. The CDR3 length is 14 residues. The CDR3 DNA is TGTGCCAGCAGCCAAGACCAAGGGAGCACTGAAGCTTTCTTT. Amino acids: CASSQDQGSTEAFF.

This clone was found once. J is TRBJ1-5 and V is TRBV2; D is unresolved. V lost 8 bases to trimming and J lost 0 bases, with 14 bases between them. The CDR3 is 15 amino acids. Looked up from germline, CDR1 is SNHLY and CDR2 is FYNNEI. The CDR3 here is CASGVRSYSNQPQHF. The CDR3, as DNA: TGTGCCAGCGGTGTACGGTCATATAGCAATCAGCCCCAGCATTTT.

V usage is TRBV6-1 and J usage is TRBJ1-2; D may be TRBD1 (5 bases). V dropped 11 bases and J dropped 5 bases, with 18 bases sitting between them. Germline CDR1 MNHNS, CDR2 SASEGT. The CDR3 is 13 amino acids. The CDR3 loop is CAAPGREGYGYTF. Written as DNA, the CDR3 is TGTGCCGCCCCCGGCCGGGAGGGGTATGGCTACACCTTC.

The genes are TRBV7-3 and TRBJ2-2; 7 nucleotides line up with TRBD1. The germline V gene has CDR1 SGHTA and CDR2 FQGTGA. V shed 1 base, J shed 2 bases, and the junction held 4 bases outside the gene matches. The CDR3 is made up of 16 amino acids. CDR3 sequence (DNA): TGTGCCAGCAGCTTAATGGGGACAGTAAACACCGGGGAGCTGTTTTTT. As protein: CASSLMGTVNTGELFF.

The rearrangement uses TRBV30 and TRBJ1-2, with 12 bases that match TRBD1. Germline CDR1 is GTSNPN and CDR2 is SVGIG (reference sequence). This CDR3 has 16 amino acids. The V and J ends lost 2 bases and 6 bases, in that order; junction bases with no gene match: 10. CDR3 amino acids: CAWSPKGDRGRDGYTF. CDR3 coding DNA: TGTGCCTGGAGTCCCAAGGGGGACAGGGGGCGTGATGGCTACACCTTC. Full variable domain (rest looked up from reference TRBV30 and TRBJ1-2): SQTIHQWPATLVQPVGSPLSLECTVEGTSNPNLYWYRQAAGRGLQLLFYSVGIGQISSEVPQNLSASRPQDRQFILSSKKLLLSDSGFYLCAWSPKGDRGRDGYTFGSGTRLTVV.

The J gene is TRBJ1-2, the V gene TRBV27, with a tentative D call TRBD1 (6 bases). The germline V and J ends were trimmed by 6 bases and 2 bases, with 13 bases remaining between them. Germline V lookup: CDR1 MNHEY, CDR2 SMNVEV (reference sequence). CDR3 length equals 14 residues. The CDR3 here is CASRMGQGNYGYTF. The CDR3 nucleotides are TGTGCCAGCAGAATGGGGCAGGGGAACTATGGCTACACCTTC.

The CDR3, as DNA: TGTGCCACCAGCAGAGATTGGGGCTCGAACGAGCAGTACTTC. It encodes CATSRDWGSNEQYF. This chain uses TRBV15 with TRBJ2-7; D may be TRBD1 (5 bases). Trimming took 0 bases from V and 5 from J, leaving 11 bases between them. Germline CDR1 and CDR2: LNHNV and YYDKDF (reference sequence). There are 14 residues in the CDR3.

The chain employs TRBV11-2 and TRBJ1-1, with TRBD1 identical over 7 bases. The V and J ends lost 2 bases and 2 bases, in that order; junction bases with no gene match: 11. This CDR3 comprises 17 residues. Per the germline V gene, CDR1 is SGHAT and CDR2 is FQNNGV. The CDR3, as DNA: TGTGCCAGCAGCTTATGGGATCTAGGACAGGATAACACTGAAGCTTTCTTT. It codes for CASSLWDLGQDNTEAFF.